This T cell receptor beta chain stems from a study of chemoradiotherapy in HPV16-positive cancers. On the study more broadly: A couple of HPV16-positive patients' cells yielded candidate HPV-specific clones and common motifs.

Overall study findings and caveats: Non-HPV-specific T cells did not expand in tumors during treatment, whereas candidate HPV-specific clones and E7-related motifs did.

Over chemoradiotherapy, repertoires were sampled more than once. As to this clone: Its specificity is unknown.

TCRdb keeps only in-frame clones here, not all; method: immunoSEQ multiplex PCR. The sample has 7,000 or so clones; under 85% are singletons. Trimming removed 3 bases from V and 7 bases from J; junction bases left unmatched: 10. The CDR3 length is 16 residues. CDR1 LNHDA and CDR2 SQIVND come from the germline V gene (reference sequence). This chain joins TRBV19 and TRBJ2-2; TRBD1 aligns across 8 bases. Sampling was carried out from a patient who underwent chemoradiotherapy. The sequence derives from a human donor with HPV-associated anogenital cancer. CDR3 DNA: TGTGCCAGTAGTATTACGCAGGGGGCATCTGTCGGGGAGCTGTTTTTT. Amino acids: CASSITQGASVGELFF.